Listed here are 13 T cell receptor beta chains from one sample, sequenced in a study of T cell repertoires in cytomegalovirus infection. TCRdb re-derived calls from the reads in MiXCR, one entry per CDR3 protein. This sample carries about 130,000 distinct CDR3 sequences, approximately 9.2% of them seen once, and the ten largest clones take around 9.1%. The specimen was PBMCs. Receptor source: a human donor in good health (CMV status not recorded). Some clones in this sample may be carry-over from other donors' samples.

This clonotype has at least ten counts. The chain recombines TRBV11-2 with TRBJ2-1; no clear D. The CDR3 spans 15 residues. Germline-derived CDR1 and CDR2 are SGHAT and FQNNGV. Trimming pared 1 base from V and 0 bases from J, leaving 7 bases between. CDR3 coding DNA: TGTGCCAGCAGCTTAGTGGCCAGCTCCTACAATGAGCAGTTCTTC. Its protein product is CASSLVASSYNEQFF.

This clonotype was found many times. The V gene is TRBV7-2, the J gene TRBJ1-5, with TRBD1 matching over 7 bases. This CDR3 has 14 amino acids. Germline CDR1 is SGHTA and CDR2 is FQGNSA. The junction had 1 base not matched to a gene; V was cut back by 5 bases and J by 0 bases. The CDR3 sequence is CASSRDSSNQPQHF. CDR3 sequence (DNA): TGTGCCAGCAGCCGGGACAGTAGCAATCAGCCCCAGCATTTT. Complete variable domain (other parts from reference TRBV7-2 and TRBJ1-5): GAGVSQSPSNKVTEKGKDVELRCDPISGHTALYWYRQSLGQGLEFLIYFQGNSAPDKSGLPSDRFSAERTGGSVSTLTIQRTQQEDSAVYLCASSRDSSNQPQHFGDGTRLSIL.

The sample holds many counts of this clonotype. This sequence joins TRBV7-2 and TRBJ2-5; 11 bases align to TRBD2. This CDR3 contains 18 residues. Germline loops: CDR1 SGHTA, CDR2 FQGNSA. J gave up 2 bases and V 5 bases, and 13 bases lay outside the gene matches. The CDR3 bases are TGTGCCAGCAGCAAACAAGCCGGGACTAGCGGACGGCAAGAGACCCAGTACTTC. It is translated as CASSKQAGTSGRQETQYF.

This clonotype was detected only a few times. The chain joins TRBV27 to TRBJ1-6; no clear D gene. CDR1 is MNHEY and CDR2 is SMNVEV in the germline V gene (reference sequence). Trimming cost V 3 bases and J 3 bases, with 9 bases left between them. The CDR3 totals 15 residues. This CDR3 reads CASSLGGLYNSPLHF. DNA of the CDR3: TGTGCCAGCAGTTTGGGCGGCCTCTATAATTCACCCCTCCACTTT.

This clonotype was observed a handful of times. The genes are TRBV25-1 and TRBJ2-5, with D perhaps given as TRBD1 or TRBD2 (5 bases each). Germline loops: CDR1 MGHDK, CDR2 SYGVNS. V lost 5 bases and J 2 bases, leaving 18 bases between the germline ends. CDR3 length equals 16 residues. The CDR3 spells CASSRPTGPVQETQYF. CDR3 nucleotides: TGTGCCAGCAGTAGGCCCACGGGGCCGGTTCAAGAGACCCAGTACTTC.

This clonotype appeared many times. This chain connects TRBV25-1 to TRBJ1-6; the D is unclear. Trimming stripped 2 bases from V and 11 bases from J, with 13 bases between. The CDR3 extends over 14 amino acids. Per the germline V gene, CDR1 is MGHDK and CDR2 is SYGVNS. The CDR3: CASSEGVMSPPLHF. CDR3 nucleotides: TGTGCCAGCAGTGAAGGGGTCATGTCACCACCCCTCCACTTT.

The rearrangement joins TRBV28 to TRBJ2-2, with D uncertain. V lost 8 bases, J lost 5 bases, and 21 bases lay in between. The CDR3 extends over 16 amino acids. Germline V lookup: CDR1 MDHEN, CDR2 SYDVKM. The CDR3 sequence: CASQLIDWGTTGELFF. CDR3 bases: TGTGCCAGCCAGCTAATTGATTGGGGAACGACCGGGGAGCTGTTTTTT.

This clonotype was seen ten or more times. This CDR3 is CSASDRGSSGNTIYF. CDR3 bases: TGCAGTGCTAGCGACAGGGGCAGCTCTGGAAACACCATATATTTT. This chain connects TRBV20-1 to TRBJ1-3, with TRBD1 matching over 8 bases. The length of the CDR3 is 15 residues. V lost 3 bases to trimming and J lost 0 bases; unmatched junction nucleotides: 4. CDR1 and CDR2 from the germline V gene are DFQATT and SNEGSKA (reference sequence).

This clonotype was seen many times. The V call is TRBV7-2, the J call TRBJ1-6; 7 bases are a match to TRBD1. The J segment lost 6 bases and the V segment lost 1 base, leaving 6 bases of the junction unmatched. This CDR3 has 16 amino acids. Germline-derived CDR1 and CDR2 are SGHTA and FQGNSA. The CDR3: CASSLEAGGSNSPLHF. DNA for the CDR3: TGTGCCAGCAGCTTAGAGGCAGGGGGAAGTAATTCACCCCTCCACTTT.

This clonotype was seen repeatedly, ten times or more. This chain links TRBV2 with TRBJ1-5; 11 bases fit TRBD1. Germline V gene sequence: CDR1 SNHLY, CDR2 FYNNEI. V shed 8 bases and J 5 bases; nucleotides not matched to a gene: 2. The CDR3 spans 13 residues. In DNA, the CDR3 is TGTGCCAGCTCGGGACAGGGGGATCAGCCCCAGCATTTT. Translating gives CASSGQGDQPQHF.

This clonotype was counted ten times or more. This chain joins TRBV11-1 and TRBJ2-5; 7 bases fit TRBD2. The CDR3 runs to 13 residues. Germline loops: CDR1 SGHAT, CDR2 FQDESV (reference sequence). V was pared by 5 bases and J by 7 bases, with 7 bases of the junction left unmatched. The chain's CDR3 is CASSGGTTGTQYF. The CDR3 DNA sequence: TGTGCCAGCAGCGGCGGGACTACCGGGACCCAGTACTTC.

This clonotype was counted ten times or more. The J gene is TRBJ2-3, the V gene TRBV19; 12 bases agree with TRBD2. CDR3 size: 15 residues. After removal of 5 bases from V and 7 bases from J, the junction contained 7 bases not matched to a gene. The V gene's germline CDR1 is LNHDA and CDR2 SQIVND (reference sequence). The CDR3 DNA reads as TGTGCCAGTAGTCGGACTAGCGGGGCATATAATACGCAGTATTTT. Translated: CASSRTSGAYNTQYF.

In regard to this clonotype: A single base separates this from a much larger clone, so it may be a read error. The chain carries TRBV28 and TRBJ1-5; D unclear. The CDR3 runs 13 residues. Germline assignment: CDR1 MDHEN and CDR2 SYDVKM. CDR3: CASNLQPSTPQNF. The DNA of the CDR3 is TGTGCCAGCAACCTCCAGCCGTCAACGCCCCAGAATTTT.